Below, 2 T cell receptor beta chains from the same sample are listed, as sequenced in a study of graft-versus-host responses after intestinal transplantation. Antigens for these TCRs are unknown. Measured with immunoSEQ multiplex PCR; TCRdb has only the in-frame clones, and not every one. Of roughly 81,000 clones in the sample, roughly 85% were seen once. The sequences come from unstimulated CD4+ T cells sorted from spleen or lymph node cells, collected before intestinal transplant. These receptors were obtained from a human donor who received an intestinal transplant.

The V call is TRBV9, the J call TRBJ2-5, with TRBD2 identical over 11 bases. Germline V lookup: CDR1 SGDLS, CDR2 YYNGEE. CDR3 size: 18 residues. V was pared by 4 bases and J by 0 bases, with 11 bases of the junction left unmatched. In DNA form, the CDR3 reads TGTGCCAGCAGCTGGCGGCTAGCGGGGGGACCGTACCAAGAGACCCAGTACTTC. Translating gives CASSWRLAGGPYQETQYF.

V and J are TRBV7-8 and TRBJ2-5; D call uncertain. CDR1 and CDR2 (germline): SGHVS, FQNEAQ. This CDR3 is 13 amino acids long. V was pared by 5 bases and J by 2 bases, with 9 bases between. CDR3 protein: CASSATVQETQYF. The CDR3, as DNA: TGTGCCAGCAGCGCGACTGTACAAGAGACCCAGTACTTC.